This T cell receptor (beta chain) was retrieved from a study of shared clonotypes between healthy human individuals. Looking at the study overall: Two female and a few male donors aged 18 to 49 were enrolled.

This CDR3 comprises 16 residues. Trimming at V came to 5 bases and at J to 6 bases, leaving 11 bases not matched to a gene. Per the germline V gene, CDR1 is LNHNV and CDR2 is YYDKDF (reference sequence). The study drew its donors from healthy HIV-negative adults without recent acute infections or vaccinations. TCRdb's table, derived via immunoSEQ multiplex PCR, lists solely in-frame clones and lacks some. The sample yields approximately 2,000,000 clones, around 90% seen once. The sample comprised naive CD4+ T cells from PBMCs. Subset specified: CD45RA+ positively selected. The J gene is TRBJ1-5, the V gene TRBV15; 9 nucleotides line up with TRBD1. This clonotype was obtained from a man between 18 and 35 years old in good health. Some clones in this sample may be carry-over from other donors' samples. The CDR3 spells CATSPPGTGRIQPQHF. CDR3 coding DNA: TGTGCCACCAGCCCTCCTGGGACAGGGAGGATTCAGCCCCAGCATTTT.